This entry is about one TCR beta chain. This entry belongs to a study of blood T cell repertoires in COVID-19. The wider study: In each case, the material was cDNA or gDNA derived from T cells, B-cell-depleted T cells, or PBMCs.

TCRdb keeps only in-frame clones here, not all; method: immunoSEQ multiplex PCR. This sample has fewer than 400,000 clones, with over 85% found just once. This CDR3 is 12 amino acids long. Trimming removed 6 bases from V and 8 bases from J, with 12 bases in between. The sequencing sample was made of PBMCs or T cells enriched from blood (not recorded which). This clonotype was sampled from a woman aged 25-40 years who had recovered from COVID-19. This chain links TRBV12-3 or TRBV12-4 with TRBJ2-3, with D perhaps matching TRBD2 (5 bases). Here the CDR3 DNA reads TGTGCCAGCAGCGGACTTCCCCGTACGCAGTATTTT. It codes for CASSGLPRTQYF.